Each of the 19 T cell receptor beta chains below was sequenced from the same sample in a study of T cell responses to AZD1222 COVID-19 vaccine. Produced via immunoSEQ multiplex PCR; TCRdb's table is partial and in-frame only. The data contain around 140,000 clones, around 91% of them singletons. Sequencing used peripheral blood, obtained on day 0 of AZD1222 vaccination. The receptors originated from an adult in good health.

The gene calls are TRBV6-4 and TRBJ2-2, with D possibly matching TRBD2 (6 bases). This CDR3 is built from 14 residues. V lost 0 bases and J 4 bases, leaving 6 bases between the germline ends. Germline V gene lookup returns CDR1 MRHNA and CDR2 SNTAGT. The CDR3 protein is CASSDSTSTGELFF. For the CDR3, the DNA is TGTGCCAGCAGTGACTCGACTAGCACCGGGGAGCTGTTTTTT.

V and J are TRBV19 and TRBJ2-1; 12 nucleotides line up with TRBD2. Germline trimming cut 5 bases from V and 7 bases from J; bases unmatched to any gene: 6. Per the germline V gene, CDR1 is LNHDA and CDR2 is SQIVND (reference sequence). The CDR3 runs 15 residues. Here the CDR3 reads CASSDWTSGMNEQFF. The CDR3 DNA sequence: TGTGCCAGTAGTGATTGGACTAGCGGGATGAATGAGCAGTTCTTC.

This rearrangement joins TRBV4-1 to TRBJ2-7; 9 bases fit TRBD1. The CDR3 has 16 residues. CDR1 and CDR2 (germline): MGHRA, YSYEKL. V was clipped by 0 bases and J by 3 bases; unmatched bases: 6. The CDR3 reads CASSQDGGTGNYEQYF. CDR3 nucleotides: TGCGCCAGCAGCCAAGATGGAGGGACAGGGAACTACGAGCAGTACTTC.

This rearrangement joins TRBV18 to TRBJ1-6, with D hard to call. Trimming took 5 bases from V and 10 from J, leaving 12 bases between them. CDR3 size: 13 residues. Germline V CDR1 and CDR2: KGHSH, LQKENI. CDR3 coding DNA: TGTGCCAGCTCATCGAGGGATGCGTCACCCCTCCACTTT. It specifies CASSSRDASPLHF.

The V and J genes are TRBV19 and TRBJ1-1; the D is unclear. Germline assignment: CDR1 LNHDA and CDR2 SQIVND (reference sequence). CDR3 size: 11 residues. V was clipped by 7 bases and J by 6 bases, with 9 bases between them. CDR3: CASKRQAEAFF. The CDR3 DNA is TGTGCCAGTAAGCGGCAGGCTGAAGCTTTCTTT.

The CDR3 loop reads CASSSRDRVIGYTF. The CDR3 DNA sequence: TGTGCCAGTAGTAGCCGGGACAGGGTGATTGGCTACACCTTC. V is TRBV19 and J is TRBJ1-2; 9 bases map to TRBD1. Germline V CDR1 and CDR2: LNHDA, SQIVND (reference sequence). The CDR3 is made up of 14 amino acids. With V trimmed by 4 bases and J by 7 bases, 7 bases remained unmatched. Together with reference TRBV19 and TRBJ1-2, the CDR3 gives the full variable domain: DGGITQSPKYLFRKEGQNVTLSCEQNLNHDAMYWYRQDPGQGLRLIYYSQIVNDFQKGDIAEGYSVSREKKESFPLTVTSAQKNPTAFYLCASSSRDRVIGYTFGSGTRLTVV.

The chain couples TRBV18 to TRBJ2-2, with D possibly TRBD1 on 6 matching bases. The V and J ends lost 8 bases and 2 bases respectively, with 18 bases between them. Germline-derived CDR1 and CDR2 are KGHSH and LQKENI. This CDR3 is built from 16 residues. The CDR3 loop is CASAYSTGLNTGELFF. The DNA of the CDR3 is TGTGCCAGCGCCTACTCGACAGGCTTAAACACCGGGGAGCTGTTTTTT.

This clone has a single count. This chain uses TRBV5-1 with TRBJ1-1; the D is unclear. Between the trimmed V and J ends, which lost 7 bases and 2 bases, there was a span of 12 bases. This CDR3 is built from 13 residues. Looked up from germline, CDR1 is SGHRS and CDR2 is YFSETQ. The CDR3: CASGLAGNTEAFF. The CDR3 bases are TGCGCCAGCGGGCTGGCGGGAAACACTGAAGCTTTCTTT.

The V call is TRBV11-3, the J call TRBJ2-1; D not resolved. Germline values: CDR1 SGHNT, CDR2 YENEEA. Trimming took 3 bases from V and 7 from J, leaving 10 bases between them. This CDR3 comprises 13 residues. Here the CDR3 reads CASSFGMTNEQFF. DNA for the CDR3: TGTGCCAGCAGCTTTGGGATGACAAATGAGCAGTTCTTC.

The CDR3 here is CASSSQAGSGNTIYF. The CDR3, as DNA: TGTGCCAGCAGCTCCCAGGCCGGCTCTGGAAACACCATATATTTT. V gene TRBV7-2 combines with J gene TRBJ1-3; the D is unclear. The CDR3 is made up of 15 amino acids. The V gene lost 4 bases and the J gene lost 0 bases, with 10 bases spanning the gap. CDR1 and CDR2 from the germline V gene are SGHTA and FQGNSA.

The chain recombines TRBV5-5 with TRBJ1-1; 8 bases map to TRBD1. The CDR3 has 15 amino acids. CDR1 is SGHKS and CDR2 is YYEKEE in the germline V gene (reference sequence). The ends lost 2 bases at V and 5 bases at J; junction bases unmatched: 8. The CDR3 DNA reads as TGTGCCAGCAGCTTCGCAGGGGGCGCATGGACTGAAGCTTTCTTT. Protein sequence: CASSFAGGAWTEAFF.

This clone was seen a few times. V gene TRBV18 combines with J gene TRBJ1-2; weak D call: TRBD1 (5 bases). There are 14 residues in the CDR3. V was pared by 0 bases and J by 4 bases, with 9 bases between. CDR1 and CDR2 from the germline V gene are KGHSH and LQKENI. The CDR3 sequence is CASSPPGELYGYTF. Here the CDR3 DNA reads TGTGCCAGCTCACCACCGGGGGAACTCTATGGCTACACCTTC.

This sequence joins TRBV12-3 or TRBV12-4 and TRBJ1-2, with no clear D. This CDR3 contains 12 residues. V lost 4 bases and J lost 8, with 11 bases in between. In DNA, the CDR3 is TGTGCCAGCAGTTCCACCGCTCTGGGCTACACCTTC. Protein sequence: CASSSTALGYTF.

J is TRBJ1-4 and V is TRBV7-2; a possible D gene is TRBD1 (5 bases). The germline V and J ends were trimmed by 1 base and 7 bases, with 13 bases remaining between them. The CDR3 length is 15 residues. Looked up from germline, CDR1 is SGHTA and CDR2 is FQGNSA. The chain's CDR3 is CASSLVGGRGEKLFF. The CDR3 DNA follows: TGTGCCAGCAGCTTAGTCGGGGGTAGGGGTGAAAAACTGTTTTTT.

The rearrangement joins TRBV27 to TRBJ1-5; D uncertain. Looked up from germline, CDR1 is MNHEY and CDR2 is SMNVEV (reference sequence). CDR3 length: 14 residues. With 6 bases removed from V and 5 bases from J, the gap between germline ends came to 14 bases. As DNA, the CDR3 is TGTGCCAGCAGGGGAAGAGGCGCTTATCAGCCCCAGCATTTT. Its translation is CASRGRGAYQPQHF.

V gene TRBV28 combines with J gene TRBJ1-1; D is ambiguous. Germline-derived CDR1 and CDR2 are MDHEN and SYDVKM. This CDR3 region has 13 residues. Trimming took 1 base from V and 1 from J, leaving 4 bases between them. Here the CDR3 DNA reads TGTGCCAGCAGTTTATTCCCGAACACTGAAGCTTTCTTT. Its protein product is CASSLFPNTEAFF.

The chain uses TRBV10-3 and TRBJ2-3; D may be TRBD1 (6 bases). Germline V CDR1 and CDR2: ENHRY, SYGVKD. The CDR3 covers 11 residues. V was clipped by 8 bases and J by 5 bases, with 8 bases between them. CDR3 residues: CAIGRGDTQYF. The CDR3 DNA is TGTGCCATCGGCAGGGGAGATACGCAGTATTTT.

The CDR3 is CASSPWGTNYGYTF. The CDR3 coding sequence is TGTGCCAGCAGCCCATGGGGAACTAACTATGGCTACACCTTC. This chain uses TRBV14 with TRBJ1-2; D unclear. Between the trimmed V and J ends, which lost 4 bases and 0 bases, there was a span of 9 bases. The CDR3 is 14 residues long. Germline CDR1 reads SGHDN; CDR2 reads FVKESK.

The chain combines TRBV9 with TRBJ1-3; 12 bases are shared with TRBD1. The CDR3 runs 17 residues. CDR1 is SGDLS, CDR2 YYNGEE, per germline. V gave up 3 bases and J gave up 4 bases; unmatched junction bases: 8. Written as DNA, the CDR3 is TGTGCCAGCAGCGCGAGGGGGACAGGGGGCTTCGGAAACACCATATATTTT. Residues: CASSARGTGGFGNTIYF.